One and the same sample provided the 14 T cell receptor beta chains below, sequenced in a study of blood T cell repertoires in COVID-19. The assay was immunoSEQ multiplex PCR, and TCRdb's table has in-frame clones only and misses some. The table lists fewer than 100,000 clones, 80% to 90% of them singletons. Sequenced sample: peripheral blood. The receptors shown here come from an elderly woman with acute or convalescent COVID-19.

The V call is TRBV7-3, the J call TRBJ2-1; 7 bases fit TRBD2. The CDR3 length is 15 residues. Losses at the gene ends were 1 base for V and 10 bases for J; bases not matched to a gene: 10. Germline V gives CDR1 SGHTA, CDR2 FQGTGA. CDR3 in amino acids: CASSLIGGGYTEQFF. The CDR3 DNA is TGTGCCAGCAGCTTAATAGGCGGGGGTTATACGGAGCAGTTCTTC.

J is TRBJ2-1 and V is TRBV5-1; TRBD2 matches at 8 bases. CDR1 and CDR2 (germline): SGHRS, YFSETQ. The J segment lost 6 bases and the V segment lost 4 bases, leaving 6 bases of the junction unmatched. The CDR3 runs 14 residues. The CDR3 nucleotides read TGCGCCAGCAGCCCCCAGGCGGGGGGCAATGAGCAGTTCTTC. Its protein is CASSPQAGGNEQFF.

The gene calls are TRBV9 and TRBJ2-3; the match to TRBD1 covers 7 bases. Germline values: CDR1 SGDLS, CDR2 YYNGEE. CDR3 length: 15 amino acids. The trim removed 0 bases at V and 6 bases at J, leaving 7 bases unmatched. The CDR3 DNA reads as TGTGCCAGCAGCGTAGATCGGCGGACAGGTGATACGCAGTATTTT. This translates into CASSVDRRTGDTQYF.

The V and J genes are TRBV5-5 and TRBJ2-2, with D possibly matching TRBD1 (6 bases). The CDR3 extends over 16 amino acids. The germline CDR1 and CDR2 sequences are SGHKS and YYEKEE (reference sequence). V shed 6 bases and J shed 1 base, with 16 bases lying between them. CDR3 DNA: TGTGCCAGCATCCATTCCCCGGACAGGAACACCGGGGAGCTGTTTTTT. It encodes CASIHSPDRNTGELFF.

This chain connects TRBV7-9 to TRBJ1-4; D unclear. Germline V lookup: CDR1 SEHNR, CDR2 FQNEAQ (reference sequence). The CDR3 consists of 15 residues. With 3 bases removed from V and 6 bases from J, the gap between germline ends came to 14 bases. CDR3 in amino acids: CASSLGRAGDEKLFF. CDR3 bases: TGTGCCAGCAGCTTGGGCCGGGCGGGCGATGAAAAACTGTTTTTT. The full variable domain, in which reference TRBV7-9 and TRBJ1-4 provide the parts outside the CDR3, is DTGVSQNPRHKITKRGQNVTFRCDPISEHNRLYWYRQTLGQGPEFLTYFQNEAQLEKSRLLSDRFSAERPKGSFSTLEIQRTEQGDSAMYLCASSLGRAGDEKLFFGSGTQLSVL.

The chain is built from TRBV4-2 and TRBJ1-1; no firm D call. The germline V gene encodes CDR1 LGHNA and CDR2 YNFKEQ. The CDR3 loop spans 15 amino acids. Trimming took 1 base from V and 1 from J, leaving 10 bases between them. In nucleotides, the CDR3 is TGTGCCAGCAGCCAAGTAGCCCTTCAGAACACTGAAGCTTTCTTT. Residues: CASSQVALQNTEAFF.

The chain combines TRBV11-1 with TRBJ1-1; D is ambiguous. The CDR3 is 13 residues long. The germline V gene encodes CDR1 SGHAT and CDR2 FQDESV (reference sequence). V gave up 5 bases and J gave up 1 base, with 8 bases separating them. The DNA for the CDR3 is TGTGCCAGCAGCCACCCCGGGAACACTGAAGCTTTCTTT. It yields the protein CASSHPGNTEAFF.

This rearrangement joins TRBV3-1 (or the pseudogene TRBV3-2) to TRBJ2-1, with D perhaps matching TRBD1 (5 bases). Germline V lookup: CDR1 LGHDT, CDR2 YNNKEL (reference sequence). The CDR3 length is 13 residues. Between the trimmed V and J ends, which lost 2 bases and 9 bases, there was a span of 11 bases. The DNA of the CDR3 is TGTGCCAGCAGCCAAATACAGGACGGTGAGCAGTTCTTC. The encoded protein is CASSQIQDGEQFF.

V gene TRBV19 combines with J gene TRBJ1-2, with TRBD1 as a possible D gene (6 bases). V gave up 5 bases and J gave up 6 bases, with 16 bases separating them. Germline V CDR1 and CDR2: LNHDA, SQIVND (reference sequence). CDR3 length: 14 residues. DNA of the CDR3: TGTGCCAGTAGTCCCAGGGGCTGGGGAGATGGCTACACCTTC. Translating gives CASSPRGWGDGYTF.

The CDR3 loop is CASTQPWSGSSYNEQFF. DNA for the CDR3: TGTGCCAGCACTCAACCCTGGAGCGGGAGCTCCTACAATGAGCAGTTCTTC. The chain links TRBV2 to TRBJ2-1; 8 nucleotides align to TRBD2. Looked up from germline, CDR1 is SNHLY and CDR2 is FYNNEI. V lost 7 bases, J lost 0 bases, and 11 bases stayed unmatched. This CDR3 has 17 residues. The whole variable domain, filled in from reference TRBV2 and TRBJ2-1, reads EPEVTQTPSHQVTQMGQEVILRCVPISNHLYFYWYRQILGQKVEFLVSFYNNEISEKSEIFDDQFSVERPDGSNFTLKIRSTKLEDSAMYFCASTQPWSGSSYNEQFFGPGTRLTVL.

The chain joins TRBV5-3 to TRBJ1-6; D perhaps matches TRBD1 (5 bases). TRBV5-3 is marked as an open reading frame, function uncertain. This CDR3 contains 16 residues. V lost 4 bases and J 0 bases, leaving 11 bases between the germline ends. The CDR3 is CARSQGNSSYNSPLHF. The CDR3 coding sequence is TGTGCCAGAAGCCAGGGAAACAGCTCCTATAATTCACCCCTCCACTTT.

The chain carries TRBV6-2 or TRBV6-3 and TRBJ2-1; tentatively, D is TRBD2 (6 bases). This CDR3 has 16 residues. Trimming left V 5 bases short and J 3 bases short, with 17 bases between. CDR1 and CDR2 from the germline V gene are MNHEY and SVGEGT. The CDR3 spells CASSPLGGLGYNEQFF. The CDR3 nucleotides read TGTGCCAGCAGTCCCCTGGGGGGATTGGGCTACAATGAGCAGTTCTTC.

The chain couples TRBV7-8 to TRBJ2-2, with 9 bases fitting TRBD1. This CDR3 has 17 residues. Germline V lookup: CDR1 SGHVS, CDR2 FQNEAQ. After removal of 1 base from V and 5 bases from J, the junction contained 8 bases not matched to a gene. Here the CDR3 DNA reads TGTGCCAGCAGCTTAGATTGGGGACAGGGAGGGACCGGGGAGCTGTTTTTT. Encoded protein: CASSLDWGQGGTGELFF.

The chain recombines TRBV9 with TRBJ1-1, with D uncertain. V gave up 5 bases and J gave up 0 bases, with 14 bases separating them. Germline loops: CDR1 SGDLS, CDR2 YYNGEE. This CDR3 spans 15 amino acids. CDR3 in DNA: TGTGCCAGCAGTCCCTCCAGTGACATGAACACTGAAGCTTTCTTT. Protein product: CASSPSSDMNTEAFF.